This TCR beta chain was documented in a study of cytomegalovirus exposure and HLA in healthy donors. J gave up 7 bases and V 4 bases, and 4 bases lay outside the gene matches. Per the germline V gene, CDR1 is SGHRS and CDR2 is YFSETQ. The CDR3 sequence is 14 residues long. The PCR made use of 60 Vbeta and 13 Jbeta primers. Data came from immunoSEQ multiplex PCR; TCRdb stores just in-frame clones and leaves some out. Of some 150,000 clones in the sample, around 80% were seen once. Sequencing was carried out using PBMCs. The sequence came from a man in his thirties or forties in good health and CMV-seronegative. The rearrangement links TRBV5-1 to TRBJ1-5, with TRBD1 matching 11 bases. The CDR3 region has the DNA TGCGCCAGCAGCACGGGACAGGGGGAGCAGCCCCAGCATTTT. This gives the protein CASSTGQGEQPQHF.